Listed below are T cell receptor beta chains from one sample, sequenced in a study of identical twins. TCRdb reprocessed the 5' RACE reads with MiXCR, giving one entry per CDR3 protein. The sample comprises 570,000 or so distinct CDR3 sequences, 9.6% of which are singletons, and 2.5% to 3.5% rests with the top ten. This sample also belongs to another study, concerning yellow fever vaccine responses in identical twins.

Sequenced sample: PBMCs. The receptors stem from a woman under 30 in good health. Each CDR3 is given with its conserved first and last residue. D genes are given only for firm matches. Size values are once, few and many counts, or a class for expanded clones, and some rows have none.

>TRBJ2-1|TRBV9|many|NA
TGTGCCAGCAGCGACGGAGGTCAATACAATGAGCAGTTCTTC
CASSDGGQYNEQFF
>TRBJ2-7|TRBV6-5|few|NA
TGTGCCAGCAGTTTAAGCCGCGGGGGCCCCTACGAGCAGTACTTC
CASSLSRGGPYEQYF
>TRBJ2-2|TRBV4-1|many|NA
TGCGCCAGCAGCCAACCCGGAGTGTCAGCCGGGGAGCTGTTTTTT
CASSQPGVSAGELFF
>TRBJ2-1|TRBV3-1|NA|NA
TGTGCCAGCAGCCAAGATCCCCGCAGGTACAATGAGCAGTTCTTC
CASSQDPRRYNEQFF
>TRBJ2-7|TRBV7-2|NA|TRBD1
TGTGCCAGCAGCTTAGGGGACAGTTCTCGGGAGCAGTACTTC
CASSLGDSSREQYF
>TRBJ2-1|TRBV10-3|NA|TRBD2
TGTGCCATCAGTGAGACCGGGACTAGCTCCTACAATGAGCAGTTCTTC
CAISETGTSSYNEQFF
>TRBJ2-6|TRBV6-2/TRBV6-3|NA|NA
TGTGCCAGCAGTTACTCTTTCACCGCAGGCCCCAACTCTGGGGCCAACGTCCTGACTTTC
CASSYSFTAGPNSGANVLTF
>TRBJ2-3|TRBV14|many|NA
TGTGCCAGCAGCCAAGAGGTGGATACGCAGTATTTT
CASSQEVDTQYF
>TRBJ2-7|TRBV29-1|NA|TRBD1
TGCAGCGTACTAGGACAGGGTACCTACGAGCAGTACTTC
CSVLGQGTYEQYF
>TRBJ2-7|TRBV6-5|NA|NA
TGTGCCAGCAGTTACTCAGGAAGCGGTCCCTCCTACGAGCAGTACTTC
CASSYSGSGPSYEQYF
>TRBJ2-7|TRBV28|NA|NA
TGTGCCAGCAGCTCGACGGCCGCTGGCGGCTACGAGCAGTACTTC
CASSSTAAGGYEQYF
>TRBJ2-2|TRBV11-1|few|TRBD2
TGTGCCAGCAGCTACCATAGCGGGACTAAAGCGAACACCGGGGAGCTGTTTTTT
CASSYHSGTKANTGELFF
>TRBJ2-5|TRBV30|many|NA
TGTGCCTGGAAGGTACAGGGACAAGAGACCCAGTACTTC
CAWKVQGQETQYF
>TRBJ2-5|TRBV12-3/TRBV12-4|many|NA
TGTGCCAGCAGTTTCGTAGGGCGAGAGACCCAGTACTTC
CASSFVGRETQYF
>TRBJ1-2|TRBV27|few|NA
TGTGCCAGCAGGGGGGAGGGAGGTCATGGCTACACCTTC
CASRGEGGHGYTF
>TRBJ2-5|TRBV6-5|many|NA
TGTGCCAGCAGTTCCCAGACGACAATACAAGAGACCCAGTACTTC
CASSSQTTIQETQYF
>TRBJ2-3|TRBV11-2|few|TRBD2
TGTGCCAGCAGCTTAGACTCTAGCGGCGGGGGGGCAGCCTCAGATACGCAGTATTTT
CASSLDSSGGGAASDTQYF
>TRBJ1-1|TRBV20-1|few|NA
TGCAGTGCTAGAGGAGACAGTGAAGCTTTCTTT
CSARGDSEAFF
>TRBJ2-1|TRBV29-1|many|NA
TGCAGCGTTCTTTTTTATGAGCAGTTCTTC
CSVLFYEQFF
>TRBJ1-1|TRBV7-2|few|TRBD1
TGTGCCAGCAGCCCGACGATGAACAGGGGGCGGACTGAAGCTTTCTTT
CASSPTMNRGRTEAFF
>TRBJ1-1|TRBV20-1|NA|NA
TGCAGTGCAAATATAAGGGATACTGAAGCTTTCTTT
CSANIRDTEAFF
>TRBJ2-3|TRBV20-1|many|NA
TGCAGTGCTAGAGAGGGGGGCCGCAGAGATACGCAGTATTTT
CSAREGGRRDTQYF
>TRBJ2-5|TRBV27|NA|TRBD1
TGTGCCAGCAGCCGGGGACAGGCAGCATCGGTCGAGACCCAGTACTTC
CASSRGQAASVETQYF
>TRBJ2-5|TRBV9|many|NA
TGTGCCAGCAGCAGGGAGCAAGAGACCCAGTACTTC
CASSREQETQYF
>TRBJ2-3|TRBV2|many|NA
TGTGCCAGCTCCCCGACGGCAGGCAGCACAGATACGCAGTATTTT
CASSPTAGSTDTQYF
>TRBJ2-1|TRBV20-1|NA|NA
TGCAGTGCTTCCCGCACTCGGGCCAAGAGCGATGAGCAGTTCTTC
CSASRTRAKSDEQFF
>TRBJ2-2|TRBV5-1|few|NA
TGCGCCAGCAGCTTGGCCAAGGTCCTCGCCAGGGGAATCACCGGGGAGCTGTTTTTT
CASSLAKVLARGITGELFF
>TRBJ2-1|TRBV12-3/TRBV12-4|many|TRBD2
TGTGCCAGCAGACCCGGAAGACGACTAGCGGATTACAATGAGCAGTTCTTC
CASRPGRRLADYNEQFF
>TRBJ2-3|TRBV20-1|few|NA
TGCAGTGCTAGATCACCGGGCGGGAACAGCACAGATACGCAGTATTTT
CSARSPGGNSTDTQYF
>TRBJ1-5|TRBV20-1|few|NA
TGCAGTGCTAGAGATGGGCGGCAGCCCAATTTTGGTCAGCCCCAGCATTTT
CSARDGRQPNFGQPQHF
>TRBJ1-1|TRBV29-1|many|NA
TGCAGCGTGGGAAACACTGAAGCTTTCTTT
CSVGNTEAFF
>TRBJ2-7|TRBV6-5|many|TRBD2
TGTGCCAGCAGTCTACTAGCGGGAGAGGGCTACGAGCAGTACTTC
CASSLLAGEGYEQYF
>TRBJ1-1|TRBV29-1|many|NA
TGCAGCGTTGAGGGTCAGGCGAACACTGAAGCTTTCTTT
CSVEGQANTEAFF
>TRBJ2-4|TRBV7-2|few|NA
TGTGCCAGCAGCTATGAGCGTGACGATCAGATAGCCAAAAACATTCAGTACTTC
CASSYERDDQIAKNIQYF
>TRBJ2-5|TRBV20-1|NA|NA
TGCAGTGCTAGCCCAGGACACAACCAAGAGACCCAGTACTTC
CSASPGHNQETQYF
>TRBJ2-1|TRBV11-2|NA|NA
TGTGCCAGCAGGAAAAGCGCTAATGAGCAGTTCTTC
CASRKSANEQFF
>TRBJ1-6|TRBV3-1|many|NA
TGTGCCAGCAGCCCTCCCGACGGACCGCTGGGGGCCCTCCACTTT
CASSPPDGPLGALHF
>TRBJ1-5|TRBV9|many|TRBD1
TGTGCCAGCAGCGAGGAACAGTGGACAGGGGATTTT
CASSEEQWTGDF
>TRBJ2-7|TRBV5-6|many|NA
TGTGCCAGCAGCCACATGCTAGGGGAGAAGTACTTC
CASSHMLGEKYF
>TRBJ1-4|TRBV7-9|many|NA
TGTGCCAGAGGGATATCTTTTGAAAAACTGTTTTTT
CARGISFEKLFF
>TRBJ2-1|TRBV29-1|few|NA
TGCAGCGTGGGGCTAGCCAATGAGCAGTTCTTC
CSVGLANEQFF
>TRBJ1-3|TRBV12-3/TRBV12-4|many|NA
TGTGCCAGCAGGCCCTCTGGAAACACCATATATTTT
CASRPSGNTIYF
>TRBJ2-5|TRBV27|many|TRBD2
TGTGCCAGCAGAGGTAGCGGGAGGCCGGGGGAGACCCAGTACTTC
CASRGSGRPGETQYF
>TRBJ2-3|TRBV7-8|NA|TRBD2
TGTGCCAGCAGCGAAAGGTGGACTAGCGGCAGAGATACGCAGTATTTT
CASSERWTSGRDTQYF
>TRBJ2-5|TRBV6-5|many|NA
TGTGCCAGCAGTTACTCACGACAGTACCAAGAGACCCAGTACTTC
CASSYSRQYQETQYF
>TRBJ1-2|TRBV3-1|few|NA
TGTGCCAGCAGCCAAGATTGGTCAGGGAGGGGCTACACCTTC
CASSQDWSGRGYTF
>TRBJ1-5|TRBV12-3/TRBV12-4|many|NA
TGTGCCAGCAGTCCCCCGGGGGATCAGCCCCAGCATTTT
CASSPPGDQPQHF
>TRBJ2-7|TRBV6-2/TRBV6-3|few|NA
TGTGCCAGCAGTCGTAGACTGGACGAGCAGTACTTC
CASSRRLDEQYF